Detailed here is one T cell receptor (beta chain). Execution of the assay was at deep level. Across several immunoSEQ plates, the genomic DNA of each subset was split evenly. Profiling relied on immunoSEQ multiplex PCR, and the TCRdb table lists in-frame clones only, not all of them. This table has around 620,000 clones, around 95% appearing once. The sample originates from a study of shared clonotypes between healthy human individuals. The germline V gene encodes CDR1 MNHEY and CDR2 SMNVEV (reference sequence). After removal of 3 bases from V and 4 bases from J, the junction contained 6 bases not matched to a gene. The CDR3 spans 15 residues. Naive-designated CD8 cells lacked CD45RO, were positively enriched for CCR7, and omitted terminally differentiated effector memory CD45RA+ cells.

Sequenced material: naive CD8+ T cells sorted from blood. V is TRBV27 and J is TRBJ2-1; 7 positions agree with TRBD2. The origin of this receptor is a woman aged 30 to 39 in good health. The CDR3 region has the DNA TGTGCCAGCAGTTTGGCGGGAGTTATTTACAATGAGCAGTTCTTC. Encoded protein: CASSLAGVIYNEQFF.